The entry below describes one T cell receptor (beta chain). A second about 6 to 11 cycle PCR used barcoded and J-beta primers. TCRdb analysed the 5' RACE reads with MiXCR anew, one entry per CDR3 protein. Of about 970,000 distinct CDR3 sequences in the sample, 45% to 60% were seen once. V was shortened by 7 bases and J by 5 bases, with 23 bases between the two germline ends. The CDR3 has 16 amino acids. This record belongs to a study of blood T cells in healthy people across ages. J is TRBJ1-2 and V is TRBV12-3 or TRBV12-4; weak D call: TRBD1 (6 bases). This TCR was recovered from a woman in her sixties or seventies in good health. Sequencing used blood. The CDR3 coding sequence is TGTGCCAGCACCCTTGCTGGAGACAGGTACGGATATGGCTACACCTTC. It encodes CASTLAGDRYGYGYTF.